This T cell receptor (beta chain) was captured in a study of T cell responses to AZD1222 COVID-19 vaccine. Per the germline V gene, CDR1 is SGHTA and CDR2 is FQGNSA. V trimming: 5 bases; J trimming: 4 bases; junction bases outside the gene matches: 9. The CDR3 runs 15 residues. Overall study findings and caveats: Vaccine-associated CD4 TCRs spanned spike, dominant at 160-218 and 743-854.

Using immunoSEQ multiplex PCR, the repertoire was profiled, and TCRdb retains in-frame clones only, with some absent. The table shows approximately 99,000 clones, with about 86% occurring only once. About this clone itself: Its matching antigen is unknown.

V usage is TRBV7-2 and J usage is TRBJ2-5, with 8 bases matching TRBD1. This clonotype was sampled from an adult in good health. Sequencing was performed on peripheral blood, taken on day 0 of AZD1222 vaccination. CDR3 in DNA: TGTGCCAGCAGCGTAGGCGCAGGGGGCGTAGAGACCCAGTACTTC. Translated: CASSVGAGGVETQYF.